Below are 25 T cell receptor beta chains sequenced from a single sample in a study of T cell repertoires in cytomegalovirus infection. Antigens of these TCRs are unknown. MiXCR, run by TCRdb on the reads, gives a single entry per CDR3 protein. The sample holds about 900,000 distinct CDR3 sequences, about a third seen once. This sample comprised cultured CD8+ T cells from PBMCs, obtained from culture after CMV antigen stimulation. These receptors all stem from a human donor in good health (CMV status not recorded). Some clones in this sample may be carry-over from other donors' samples.

This clonotype was picked up a small number of times. The CDR3: CASSLARSRTYEQYF. In DNA, the CDR3 is TGTGCCAGCAGCTTAGCAAGGAGTAGGACCTACGAGCAGTACTTC. J is TRBJ2-7 and V is TRBV7-9; D unresolved. The ends were cut back, 0 bases at V and 2 bases at J, with 11 bases in the middle. The CDR3 is made up of 15 amino acids. The germline gives CDR1 SEHNR, CDR2 FQNEAQ (reference sequence).

This clonotype has just a few counts. This chain joins TRBV6-6 and TRBJ2-7; 11 positions agree with TRBD1. Germline V lookup: CDR1 MNHNY, CDR2 SVGAGI (reference sequence). The trim removed 2 bases at V and 0 bases at J, leaving 0 bases unmatched. CDR3 length: 15 residues. Written as DNA, the CDR3 is TGTGCCAGCAGTTACGGGACAGGGGGCTCCTACGAGCAGTACGTC. Translating it yields CASSYGTGGSYEQYV.

This clonotype has only a few counts. This chain links TRBV7-3 with TRBJ2-1; D remains unclear. Germline lookup yields CDR1 SGHTA and CDR2 FQGTGA. V was trimmed by 4 bases and J by 10 bases, leaving 11 bases between them. CDR3 length: 12 residues. The CDR3 DNA sequence: TGTGCCAGCAGCTCCAGCAGTCACGAGCAGTTCTTC. This gives the protein CASSSSSHEQFF.

Points on this clonotype: A much larger clone sits a single nucleotide away, making a read error possible. V gene TRBV4-1 combines with J gene TRBJ2-1, with D unclear. The CDR3 is 16 residues long. CDR1 and CDR2 (germline): MGHRA, YSYEKL. The CDR3 DNA reads as TGCGCCAACAGCCAAGATCTGGCGGTTACCTACAATGAGCAGTTCTTC. Protein: CANSQDLAVTYNEQFF.

The rearrangement uses TRBV19 and TRBJ1-2; TRBD1 is a possible D gene (6 bases). Trimming took off 4 bases at V and 8 bases at J, with 11 bases between the two ends. This CDR3 spans 12 amino acids. From germline, CDR1 is LNHDA and CDR2 SQIVND (reference sequence). CDR3 sequence reads: CASSRDTWGYTF. The CDR3 DNA sequence: TGTGCCAGTAGTAGGGACACCTGGGGCTACACCTTC.

This clonotype was detected many times. This chain links TRBV12-3 or TRBV12-4 with TRBJ1-2; 7 nucleotides align to TRBD1. Unmatched junction bases numbered 15, after V lost 6 bases and J lost 2 bases. The length of the CDR3 is 17 residues. CDR3 bases: TGTGCCAGCAGGTCCCGGGACAGACATCCTACCAACTATGGCTACACCTTC. It specifies CASRSRDRHPTNYGYTF.

The chain joins TRBV12-5 to TRBJ1-5; D call uncertain. Per germline, CDR1 LGHNT and CDR2 FRNRAP. This CDR3 region has 13 residues. Trimming removed 2 bases at V and 9 bases at J, with 11 bases between. CDR3 DNA: TGTGCTAGTGGTTTGACAGTCGAGGGGCCCCAGCATTTT. As protein: CASGLTVEGPQHF.

About this clonotype: This may arise from a read error, as a much more abundant clone is one base away. V and J are TRBV7-6 and TRBJ2-2; 13 nucleotides align to TRBD2. The CDR3 is 17 residues long. The germline V gene encodes CDR1 SGHVS and CDR2 FNYEAQ. The trim removed 5 bases at V and 1 base at J, leaving 4 bases unmatched. This CDR3 is CASSPRTSGGNTGELFF. CDR3 nucleotide sequence: TGTGCCAGCAGCCCCCGGACTAGCGGGGGGAACACCGGGGAGCTGTTTTTT.

The rearrangement links TRBV6-1 to TRBJ2-7, with 7 bases matching TRBD2. The CDR3 runs 14 residues. V dropped 5 bases and J dropped 3; count of bases not matched to a gene: 7. Germline V gene sequence: CDR1 MNHNS, CDR2 SASEGT. CDR3 bases: TGTGCCAGCAGTCCTGAGCGGGACCGCTACGAGCAGTACTTC. Translating it yields CASSPERDRYEQYF.

The rearrangement joins TRBV6-6 to TRBJ2-1; D is unclear. The CDR3 is 15 residues long. Germline V CDR1 and CDR2: MNHNY, SVGAGI (reference sequence). Between the trimmed V and J ends, which lost 7 bases and 2 bases, there was a span of 15 bases. CDR3 sequence (DNA): TGTGCCAGCACCCTGGGGAACGTCCCCTACAATGAGCAGTTCTTC. It yields the protein CASTLGNVPYNEQFF.

This clonotype occurred a few times. The chain couples TRBV27 to TRBJ2-1; 7 bases agree with TRBD1. The CDR3 runs 15 residues. Germline lookup yields CDR1 MNHEY and CDR2 SMNVEV (reference sequence). V shed 4 bases and J 8 bases; nucleotides not matched to a gene: 11. This CDR3 is CASSSETGSLDEQFF. In DNA form, the CDR3 reads TGTGCCAGCAGTTCTGAGACAGGGTCCTTGGATGAGCAGTTCTTC.

There are a few counts of this clonotype. The chain recombines TRBV20-1 with TRBJ1-2, with 7 positions matching TRBD1. Germline V CDR1 and CDR2: DFQATT, SNEGSKA (reference sequence). The trim removed 5 bases at V and 4 bases at J, leaving 10 bases unmatched. This CDR3 has 14 residues. The CDR3 nucleotides read TGCAGTGCTGAGGGAACAGGGGAAGGCTATGGCTACACCTTC. Its translation: CSAEGTGEGYGYTF.

This clonotype has more than one count but fewer than ten. The chain combines TRBV19 with TRBJ1-1, with D possibly matching TRBD1 (5 bases). Germline V lookup: CDR1 LNHDA, CDR2 SQIVND (reference sequence). CDR3 size: 14 residues. The germline V and J ends were trimmed by 8 bases and 4 bases, with 17 bases remaining between them. The CDR3 DNA sequence: TGTGCCAGTGTTATGGGGGGGGGAGGCACTGAAGCTTTCTTT. Its protein is CASVMGGGGTEAFF. The full variable domain, in which reference TRBV19 and TRBJ1-1 provide the parts outside the CDR3, is DGGITQSPKYLFRKEGQNVTLSCEQNLNHDAMYWYRQDPGQGLRLIYYSQIVNDFQKGDIAEGYSVSREKKESFPLTVTSAQKNPTAFYLCASVMGGGGTEAFFGQGTRLTVV.

V and J are TRBV14 and TRBJ2-3; D might be TRBD1 (6 bases). This CDR3 is built from 12 residues. Trimming stripped 1 base from V and 9 bases from J, with 8 bases between. The germline gives CDR1 SGHDN, CDR2 FVKESK. The CDR3 region has the DNA TGTGCCAGCAGCCAAGTTCAGGGGACGCAGTATTTT. Encoded protein: CASSQVQGTQYF.

This clonotype showed up many times. The V call is TRBV11-1, the J call TRBJ2-1; 8 bases line up with TRBD1. V lost 3 bases and J lost 6; bases outside the gene matches: 4. Germline CDR1 and CDR2: SGHAT and FQDESV (reference sequence). The CDR3 length is 14 residues. The CDR3 spells CASSLLQGGNEQFF. The CDR3 DNA reads as TGTGCCAGCAGCTTGCTACAGGGGGGCAATGAGCAGTTCTTC. Using reference TRBV11-1 and TRBJ2-1 for the parts outside the CDR3, the full variable domain is EAEVAQSPRYKITEKSQAVAFWCDPISGHATLYWYRQILGQGPELLVQFQDESVVDDSQLPKDRFSAERLKGVDSTLKIQPAELGDSAMYLCASSLLQGGNEQFFGPGTRLTVL.

V is TRBV2 and J is TRBJ2-1, with TRBD2 matching over 8 bases. V lost 3 bases to trimming and J lost 7 bases; unmatched junction nucleotides: 8. Germline assignment: CDR1 SNHLY and CDR2 FYNNEI. CDR3 length: 15 amino acids. CDR3 nucleotide sequence: TGTGCCAGCAGTGAGTACCAGCGGGAGTGGAATGAGCAGTTCTTC. Translation gives CASSEYQREWNEQFF.

The sample holds many counts of this clonotype. The chain has TRBV9 and TRBJ2-7; possibly TRBD2 for D (5 bases). V shed 2 bases and J shed 7 bases, with 13 bases lying between them. In germline, CDR1 is SGDLS, CDR2 YYNGEE. The CDR3 has 13 amino acids. Written as DNA, the CDR3 is TGTGCCAGCAGCGTCGGGTCGTCGGGGGAGCAGTACGTC. It codes for CASSVGSSGEQYV.

As to this clonotype: A read error may explain this, as a much larger clone is one base away. The chain links TRBV7-6 to TRBJ2-2; the D gene is possibly TRBD2 (5 bases). This CDR3 is 13 amino acids long. Germline lookup yields CDR1 SGHVS and CDR2 FNYEAQ. In DNA, the CDR3 is TGTGTCAGCAGCCCGACCGGGGCCGGGGAGCTGTTTTTT. Translated, it gives CVSSPTGAGELFF.

The chain links TRBV6-5 to TRBJ2-1, with D perhaps matching TRBD1 (6 bases). The CDR3 totals 14 residues. The germline gives CDR1 MNHEY, CDR2 SVGAGI. Trimming removed 2 bases from V and 8 bases from J, with 13 bases in between. Here the CDR3 DNA reads TGTGCCAGCAGTTACGGGCAGGGGTCGTATGAGCAGTTCTTC. The encoded protein is CASSYGQGSYEQFF.

This chain links TRBV2 with TRBJ2-7; D call uncertain. The CDR3 spans 11 residues. Germline values: CDR1 SNHLY, CDR2 FYNNEI. V gave up 3 bases and J gave up 2 bases, with 2 bases separating them. CDR3 residues: CASSDTYEQYV. Here the CDR3 DNA reads TGTGCCAGCAGTGACACCTACGAGCAGTACGTC.

The sample holds many counts of this clonotype. This rearrangement joins TRBV7-2 to TRBJ1-5; no firm D call. V gave up 0 bases and J gave up 4 bases, with 19 bases separating them. Germline CDR1 and CDR2: SGHTA and FQGNSA. The CDR3 extends over 18 amino acids. The CDR3: CASSLALLKATGNQPQHF. CDR3 bases: TGTGCCAGCAGCTTAGCGCTCCTGAAGGCAACCGGAAATCAGCCCCAGCATTTT.

The chain employs TRBV20-1 and TRBJ1-2; the D gene is possibly TRBD1 (5 bases). This CDR3 is built from 13 residues. V lost 6 bases, J lost 2 bases, and 13 bases lay in between. From germline, CDR1 is DFQATT and CDR2 SNEGSKA (reference sequence). The CDR3 is CSAPTDSNYGYTF. CDR3 DNA: TGCAGTGCCCCGACAGATTCCAACTATGGCTACACCTTC.

J is TRBJ1-2 and V is TRBV27, with D possibly TRBD1 on 6 matching bases. With 0 bases removed from V and 5 bases from J, the gap between germline ends came to 13 bases. CDR3 size: 15 residues. Germline V lookup: CDR1 MNHEY, CDR2 SMNVEV (reference sequence). The CDR3 nucleotides read TGTGCCAGCAGTTTATCGGGCGGGACAACTTATGGCTACACCTTC. This encodes CASSLSGGTTYGYTF.

Remarks on this clonotype: A junction boundary mismatches the germline segment, possibly from a read error. V and J are TRBV12-3 or TRBV12-4 and TRBJ2-6; D gene unclear. The CDR3 loop spans 15 amino acids. The CDR3 nucleotides read TGTGCCAACAGTCCCGACGCGACTGGGGCCAACGTCCTGACTTTC. Its protein is CANSPDATGANVLTF.

This clonotype was detected ten times or more. The rearrangement joins TRBV7-6 to TRBJ2-7; unclear D gene. V shed 2 bases and J shed 0 bases, with 8 bases lying between them. The germline CDR1 and CDR2 sequences are SGHVS and FNYEAQ. The CDR3 has 14 amino acids. The CDR3 DNA reads as TGTGCCAGCAGCTTACTGGGAAGCTCCTACGAGCAGTACGTC. Its translation is CASSLLGSSYEQYV.